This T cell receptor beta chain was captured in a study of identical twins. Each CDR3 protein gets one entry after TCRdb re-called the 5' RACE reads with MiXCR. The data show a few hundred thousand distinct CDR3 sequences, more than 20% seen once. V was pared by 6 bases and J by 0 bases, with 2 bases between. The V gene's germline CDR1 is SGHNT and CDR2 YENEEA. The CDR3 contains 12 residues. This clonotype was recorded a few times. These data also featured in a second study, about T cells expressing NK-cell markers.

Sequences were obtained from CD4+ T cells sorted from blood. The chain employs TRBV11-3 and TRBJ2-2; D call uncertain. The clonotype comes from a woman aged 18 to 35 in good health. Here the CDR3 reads CASRTNTGELFF. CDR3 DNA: TGTGCCAGCAGAACGAACACCGGGGAGCTGTTTTTT.